This is a list of T cell receptor beta chains from one sample in a study of blood T cell repertoires in COVID-19. Data came from immunoSEQ multiplex PCR; TCRdb stores just in-frame clones and leaves some out. This sample yields fewer than 700,000 clones, of which around 90% are seen a single time; roughly 8% belongs to the top ten. Sequenced input: peripheral blood. These receptor sequences come from a woman between 50 and 59 years old with COVID-19, enrolled during active disease. Each CDR3 is given with its conserved first and last residue. Fields, in order: V gene, J gene, clone size, D gene, CDR3 DNA, CDR3 protein. A D gene is named only where the DNA matches it firmly. Size tells how often a clone was seen (once, few, many) or the class of an expanded clone, and some rows leave it out.

TRBV5-6,TRBJ1-3,once,NA,TGTGCCAGCAGCTTGGCCGGGTCTGGAAACACCATATATTTT,CASSLAGSGNTIYF
TRBV27,TRBJ2-7,once,TRBD2,TGTGCCACCAGAGCGGGGAACGGCGAGCAGTACTTC,CATRAGNGEQYF
TRBV12-5,TRBJ2-2,few,TRBD1,TGTGCTAGTGGTTTGGATCGAGAGGGGGCTAAGTGGACCGGGGAGCTGTTTTTT,CASGLDREGAKWTGELFF
TRBV29-1,TRBJ2-2,NA,TRBD2,TGCAGCGTTGTACTAGCGGGGAGGTCGAACACCGGGGAGCTGTTTTTT,CSVVLAGRSNTGELFF
TRBV6-2/TRBV6-3,TRBJ1-1,once,NA,TGTGCCAGCAGTTACTACGTCCGGGACACAGTGCCCGACACTGAAGCTTTCTTT,CASSYYVRDTVPDTEAFF
TRBV3-1/TRBV3-2,TRBJ1-4,NA,NA,TGTGCCAGCAGCCCAGGGTCTGAAAAACTGTTTTTT,CASSPGSEKLFF
TRBV18,TRBJ2-2,NA,TRBD2,TGTGCCAGCTCACCCTCTGCGGTAGCGGGGGGAAGGAACACCGGGGAGCTGTTTTTT,CASSPSAVAGGRNTGELFF
TRBV6-5,TRBJ1-2,NA,NA,TGTGCCAGCAGTTTAGTAGGACAGTCCCTTGGCTATGGCTACACCTTC,CASSLVGQSLGYGYTF
TRBV28,TRBJ2-7,NA,TRBD1,TGTGCCAGCACGACAGGGAGCTACGAGCAGTACTTC,CASTTGSYEQYF
TRBV12-3/TRBV12-4,TRBJ1-2,NA,NA,TGTGCCAGCAGCCCCGACCTGGGCGGCTACACCTTC,CASSPDLGGYTF
TRBV9,TRBJ2-1,NA,TRBD1,TGTGCCAGCAGCGTAACCCTAGGGACAGGGATAAATGAGCAGTTCTTC,CASSVTLGTGINEQFF
TRBV29-1,TRBJ2-3,NA,NA,TGCAGCGTTGGAGATACTAGCACAGATACGCAGTATTTT,CSVGDTSTDTQYF